The rows below give T cell receptor beta chains drawn from one sample of a study of cytomegalovirus exposure and HLA in healthy donors. Libraries were prepared by immunoSEQ multiplex PCR; TCRdb keeps only in-frame clonotypes and omits some of them. The data show approximately 200,000 clones, about 91% seen once. The sequencing input was PBMCs. Source of these receptors: a woman aged 18-29 years in good health and CMV-seronegative. Each CDR3 is given with its conserved first and last residue. D genes are given only for firm matches. Size tells how often a clone was seen (once, few, many) or the class of an expanded clone, and some rows leave it out.

size	V	J	D	DNA	CDR3
NA	TRBV5-1	TRBJ2-5	NA	TGCGCCAGCAGTTTACAAGAGACCCAGTACTTC	CASSLQETQYF
NA	TRBV7-2	TRBJ1-5	NA	TGTGCCAGCAGCTTACAGAGGGATCAGCCCCAGCATTTT	CASSLQRDQPQHF
NA	TRBV5-1	TRBJ2-1	TRBD2	TGCGCCAGCAGTCGCTCGACTAGCGGGCCTACTCCTACTTTCAATGAGCAGTTCTTC	CASSRSTSGPTPTFNEQFF
NA	TRBV11-2	TRBJ2-1	TRBD2	TGTGCCAGCAGCTTACTGGGACTAGCGGGAGGCAATGAGCAGTTCTTC	CASSLLGLAGGNEQFF
NA	TRBV6-5	TRBJ1-2	TRBD1	TGTGCCAGCAGTTACAGCTCAGGGGGACACTATGGCTACACCTTC	CASSYSSGGHYGYTF
NA	TRBV2	TRBJ1-2	NA	TGTGCCAGCAGTAAGGCAGGGGACTATGGCTACACCTTC	CASSKAGDYGYTF
NA	TRBV2	TRBJ2-1	NA	TGTGCCAGCAGGGCTTCGGGACTTGAGAATGAGCAGTTCTTC	CASRASGLENEQFF
NA	TRBV5-6	TRBJ2-1	NA	TGTGCCAGCAGCTCCCAGGTCCCTCCGAATGAGCAGTTCTTC	CASSSQVPPNEQFF
NA	TRBV27	TRBJ2-2	TRBD2	TGTGCCAGCAGATTGCGCCAGCGGGACCGATACACCGGGGAGCTGTTTTTT	CASRLRQRDRYTGELFF
NA	TRBV4-1	TRBJ1-1	TRBD1	TGCGCCAGCAGCCCCTATAGCCGGGACAGGGATGAAGCTTTCTTT	CASSPYSRDRDEAFF
NA	TRBV27	TRBJ1-2	TRBD1	TGTGCCAGCAGTTTATCGATGGCAGGGGGCGGTGGCTACACCTTC	CASSLSMAGGGGYTF
once	TRBV29-1	TRBJ1-1	NA	TGCAGCGTCCAGGGAGGAGACAAGAACACTGAAGCTTTCTTT	CSVQGGDKNTEAFF
NA	TRBV4-2	TRBJ1-1	NA	TGTGCCAGCAGCCAAGCATACCGGGAGGTCCTGAACACTGAAGCTTTCTTT	CASSQAYREVLNTEAFF
many	TRBV27	TRBJ1-2	TRBD1	TGTGCCAGCAGTCCCGCCGGGACAGCAAATGGCTACACCTTC	CASSPAGTANGYTF
NA	TRBV27	TRBJ2-3	TRBD2	TGTGCCAGCAGTTTGTTCCCAGCGGGAGCTCTCACAGATACGCAGTATTTT	CASSLFPAGALTDTQYF
few	TRBV2	TRBJ2-7	TRBD2	TGTGCCAGCATCAATCCGGGAGGCTCCTACGAGCAGTACTTC	CASINPGGSYEQYF
NA	TRBV4-1	TRBJ2-7	TRBD1	TGCGCCAGCAGCCTGACCGGGACAGTAGAATACGAGCAGTACTTC	CASSLTGTVEYEQYF
NA	TRBV5-4	TRBJ2-2	TRBD2	TGTGCCAGCAGCAAACTAGCGGGAGTTAACACCGGGGAGCTGTTTTTT	CASSKLAGVNTGELFF
NA	TRBV7-2	TRBJ1-1	NA	TGTGCCAGCAGCCCCGGGACAAACACTGAAGCTTTCTTT	CASSPGTNTEAFF
NA	TRBV27	TRBJ2-4	NA	TGTGCCAGCAGCGGAGGGACAGCCGCCAAAAACATTCAGTACTTC	CASSGGTAAKNIQYF
NA	TRBV7-9	TRBJ2-1	TRBD2	TGTGCCAGCAGGCCTACTAGCGGGAGGTTGAGTGAGCAGTTCTTC	CASRPTSGRLSEQFF
NA	TRBV9	TRBJ2-7	NA	TGTGCCAGCAGCGCCGGGGGTCGGGGGACCCACGAGCAGTACTTC	CASSAGGRGTHEQYF
NA	TRBV4-3	TRBJ1-1	TRBD1	TGCGCCAGCAGCCTCTCAATAGGACAGGGGGGGGGAAATACTGAAGCTTTCTTT	CASSLSIGQGGGNTEAFF
NA	TRBV5-1	TRBJ2-1	TRBD2	TGCGCCAGCAGCCCCGGGACTAGTGTATCCAATGAGCAGTTCTTC	CASSPGTSVSNEQFF
NA	TRBV5-4	TRBJ2-7	TRBD1	TGTGCCAGCAGTACACCGGGACAGTCTAACGAGCAGTACTTC	CASSTPGQSNEQYF
NA	TRBV4-1	TRBJ2-1	NA	TGCGCCAGCAGCCAAGTGATCGGGTTAGTCAATGAGCAGTTCTTC	CASSQVIGLVNEQFF
NA	TRBV6-5	TRBJ1-2	NA	TGTGCCAGCAGTCCTACAGGGAACGGCTACACCTTC	CASSPTGNGYTF